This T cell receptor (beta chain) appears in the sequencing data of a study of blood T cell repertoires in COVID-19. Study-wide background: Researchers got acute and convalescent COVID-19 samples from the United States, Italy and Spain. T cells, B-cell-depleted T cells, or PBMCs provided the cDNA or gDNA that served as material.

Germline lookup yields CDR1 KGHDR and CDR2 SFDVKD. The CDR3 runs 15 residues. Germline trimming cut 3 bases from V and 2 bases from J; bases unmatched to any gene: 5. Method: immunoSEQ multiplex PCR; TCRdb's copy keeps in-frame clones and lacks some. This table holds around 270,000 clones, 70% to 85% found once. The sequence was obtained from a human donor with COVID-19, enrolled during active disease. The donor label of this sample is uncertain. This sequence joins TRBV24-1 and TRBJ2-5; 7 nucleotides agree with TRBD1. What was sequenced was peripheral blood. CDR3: CATSDPGTAQETQYF. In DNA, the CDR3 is TGTGCCACCAGTGATCCCGGGACAGCTCAAGAGACCCAGTACTTC.